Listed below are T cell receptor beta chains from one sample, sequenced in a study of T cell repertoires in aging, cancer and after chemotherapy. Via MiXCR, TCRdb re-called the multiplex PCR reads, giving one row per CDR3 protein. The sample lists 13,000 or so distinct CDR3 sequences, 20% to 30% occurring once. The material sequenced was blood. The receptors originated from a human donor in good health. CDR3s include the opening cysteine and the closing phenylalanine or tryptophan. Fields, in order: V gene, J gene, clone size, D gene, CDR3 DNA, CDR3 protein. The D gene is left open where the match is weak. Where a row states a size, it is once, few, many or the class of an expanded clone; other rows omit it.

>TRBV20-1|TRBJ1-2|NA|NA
TGCAGTGCTAGAGTCGGGCTACTGGGCTGTAACTATGGCTACACCTTC
CSARVGLLGCNYGYTF
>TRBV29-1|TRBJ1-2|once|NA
TGCAGCGCTGGACGGGGGGGAGGGTACACCTTC
CSAGRGGGYTF
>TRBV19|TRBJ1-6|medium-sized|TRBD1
TGTGCCAGTAGTATAGCCGGACAGGCCAATTCACCCCTCCACTTT
CASSIAGQANSPLHF
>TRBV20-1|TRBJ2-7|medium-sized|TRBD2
TGCAGTGCTAGAGAAATAGGCGGGGGGGCTTACGAGCAGTACTTC
CSAREIGGGAYEQYF
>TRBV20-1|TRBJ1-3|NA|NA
TGCAGTGCTAGATTCAGTGGACCAAACACCATATATTTT
CSARFSGPNTIYF
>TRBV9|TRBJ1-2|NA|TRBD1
TGTGCCAGCAGCACCGGGACAGAGTATGGCTACACCTTC
CASSTGTEYGYTF
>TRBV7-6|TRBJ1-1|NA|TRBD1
TGTGCCAGCAGCTTCGGACAGGGGTGGGTCACTGAAGCTTTCTTT
CASSFGQGWVTEAFF
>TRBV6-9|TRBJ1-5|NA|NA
TGTGCCACATGGGGGGAGGGCAATCAGCCCCAGCATTTT
CATWGEGNQPQHF
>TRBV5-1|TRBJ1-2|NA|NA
TGCGCCAGCAGCTTGGCTTCGGGCGGCAGAATTTACTATGGCTACACCTTC
CASSLASGGRIYYGYTF
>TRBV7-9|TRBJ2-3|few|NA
TGTGCCAGCAGCTTAAGGCCGAACGCAGATACGCAGTATTTT
CASSLRPNADTQYF
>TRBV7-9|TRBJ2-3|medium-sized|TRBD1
TGTGCCAGCAGGTCCGGGACAGGGGGAGATACGCAGTATTTT
CASRSGTGGDTQYF
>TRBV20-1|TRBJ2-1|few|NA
TGCAGTGCGTCCAGGGGAAGCTCCTACAATGAGCAGTTCTTC
CSASRGSSYNEQFF
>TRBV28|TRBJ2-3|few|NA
TGTGCCAGCAGTTTAGGGCTAGTGATGGGTACGCAGTATTTT
CASSLGLVMGTQYF
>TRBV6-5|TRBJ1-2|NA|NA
TGTGCCAGCAGGGCCTACGGGACTGTGGGAGTCAACTTC
CASRAYGTVGVNF
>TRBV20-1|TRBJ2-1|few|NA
TGCAGTGCTAGTTTACGGTCCTACAATGAGCAGTTCTTC
CSASLRSYNEQFF
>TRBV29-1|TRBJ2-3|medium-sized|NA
TGCAGCGCGAGCAGGACAGATACGCAGTATTTT
CSASRTDTQYF
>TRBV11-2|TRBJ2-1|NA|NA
TGTGCCAGCAGCTTAGAAGGGGCACCCTACAATGAGCAGTTCTTC
CASSLEGAPYNEQFF
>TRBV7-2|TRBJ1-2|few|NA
TGTGCCAGCAGCTTAGTGCCCGCGGTTAAACCGGCTGGCTACACCTTC
CASSLVPAVKPAGYTF
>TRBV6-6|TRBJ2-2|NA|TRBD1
TGTGCCAGCAGCCTCAACAGGGGAGACACCGGGGAGCTGTTTTTT
CASSLNRGDTGELFF
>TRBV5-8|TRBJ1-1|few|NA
TGTGCCAGCACAAAAGGGTGGAGAATGAACACTGAAGCTTTCTTT
CASTKGWRMNTEAFF
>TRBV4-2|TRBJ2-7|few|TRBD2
TGTGCCAGCAGCCAAGAACTAGCGGGGAGCTCCTACGAGCAGTACTTC
CASSQELAGSSYEQYF
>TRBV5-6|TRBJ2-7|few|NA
TGTGCCAGCAGCTTTCCGAGCTCCTACGAGCAGTACTTC
CASSFPSSYEQYF
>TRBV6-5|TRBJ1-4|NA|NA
TGTGCCAGCAGACCCCCGGGACAAGCTAATGAAAAACTGTTTTTT
CASRPPGQANEKLFF
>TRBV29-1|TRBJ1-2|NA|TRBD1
TGCAGCGTACGGACAGGGATTAACTATGGCTACACCTTC
CSVRTGINYGYTF
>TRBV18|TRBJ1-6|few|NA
TGTGCCAGCTCCGAACAGGGTAGTAATTCACCCCTCCACTTT
CASSEQGSNSPLHF
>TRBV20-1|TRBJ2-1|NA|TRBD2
TGCAGTGCCAGCGGGGGGGCATATGAGCAGTTCTTC
CSASGGAYEQFF
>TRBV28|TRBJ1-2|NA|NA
TGTGCCAGCAGTTCGCCAGGGAACTATGGCTACACCTTC
CASSSPGNYGYTF
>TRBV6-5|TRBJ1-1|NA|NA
TGTGCCATCAGTGGCAAGGGGGCTGAAGCTTTCTTT
CAISGKGAEAFF
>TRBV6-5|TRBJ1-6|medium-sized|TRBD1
TGTGCCAGCAGTTACACAGGGGGCTCCTCACCCCTCCACTTT
CASSYTGGSSPLHF
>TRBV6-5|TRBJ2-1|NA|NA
TGTGCCAGCAGTTACTCGATAGGGGGCAATGAGCAGTTCTTC
CASSYSIGGNEQFF
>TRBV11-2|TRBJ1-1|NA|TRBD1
TGTGCCAGCAGCCTGGGGGGACAGGGGGCGTTGGGCACTGAAGCTTTCTTT
CASSLGGQGALGTEAFF
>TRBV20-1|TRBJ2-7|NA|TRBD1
TGCAGTGCTAGTCTCGGACAGGGCTTTTCCTACGAGCAGTACTTC
CSASLGQGFSYEQYF
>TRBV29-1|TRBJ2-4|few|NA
TGCAGCGTTGGGGGGGGGGGACAGGACCTAGCCAAAAACATTCAGTACTTC
CSVGGGGQDLAKNIQYF
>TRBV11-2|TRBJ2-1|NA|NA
TGTGCCAGCAGCTTAGAGATTTCGGGTGAGAAGTTCTTC
CASSLEISGEKFF
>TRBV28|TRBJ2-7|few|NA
TGTGCCAGCAGTCCACCTGCGGGGAGAGGGACCTACGAGCAGTACTTC
CASSPPAGRGTYEQYF
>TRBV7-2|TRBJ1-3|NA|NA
TGTACCAGCAGCTCCAGGGTATCTGGAAACACCATATATTTT
CTSSSRVSGNTIYF
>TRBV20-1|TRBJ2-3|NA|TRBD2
TGCAGTGCTAGAGACCTATGTCCGTTGGCGGGAGCTAGCACAGATACGCAGTATTTT
CSARDLCPLAGASTDTQYF
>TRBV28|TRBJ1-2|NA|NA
TGTGCCAGCAGCCAACCCTCAACAAGGAACTATGGCTACACCTTC
CASSQPSTRNYGYTF